This record looks at one TCR beta chain sequence and its context. These data belong to a study of blood T cell repertoires in COVID-19. In the study overall: COVID-19 samples collected from the United States, Italy and Spain covered acute and convalescent phases. T cells, B-cell-depleted T cells, or PBMCs supplied cDNA or gDNA.

This CDR3 contains 14 residues. Trimming took off 4 bases at V and 2 bases at J, with 12 bases between the two ends. The germline CDR1 and CDR2 sequences are SGHRS and YFSETQ. Per the study methods: How many nucleated cells were present was estimated from reference gene primer amplification. Sequenced by immunoSEQ multiplex PCR; TCRdb stores in-frame clones only, minus some. Clone size and V and J calls were adopted from that table, with D and trimming inferred from the DNA. The profile shows around 270,000 clones, around 88% of them singletons. The sample consisted of peripheral blood. This chain joins TRBV5-1 and TRBJ1-2, with D possibly being TRBD1 (6 bases). The TCR was taken from a middle-aged man with acute or convalescent COVID-19. The CDR3 region is CASSTLTGNYGYTF. The CDR3 nucleotides are TGCGCCAGCAGCACACTTACAGGGAACTATGGCTACACCTTC.